This T cell receptor (beta chain) appears in the sequencing data of a study of T cell repertoires in cytomegalovirus infection. This clonotype showed up just a few times. The antigen remains undetermined. The germline V gene encodes CDR1 SGHAT and CDR2 FQDESV (reference sequence). J lost 4 bases, V lost 4 bases, and 5 bases had no gene match. The CDR3 covers 14 residues. MiXCR, run by TCRdb on the reads, gives a single entry per CDR3 protein. This sample has roughly 340,000 distinct CDR3 sequences, with almost 30% found just once. This chain uses TRBV11-1 with TRBJ2-3; 7 bases fit TRBD1. The sequence came from a human donor in good health (CMV status not recorded). Some clones in this sample may be carry-over from other donors' samples. Source: cultured PBMCs, taken from culture after CMV antigen stimulation. The DNA for the CDR3 is TGTGCCAGCAGCTCAGGGACAGTCGCAGATACGCAGTATTTT. Translated, it gives CASSSGTVADTQYF.